Listed below are T cell receptor beta chains from one sample, sequenced in a study of OX40 agonist ivuxolimab in advanced cancers. TCRdb keeps only in-frame clones here, not all; method: immunoSEQ multiplex PCR. The top ten clones hold 0.15% to 0.2% of a sample with over 70,000 clones, approximately 89% of them seen once. Sequencing used CD4+ or CD8+ T cells sorted from blood, obtained in a trial of the OX40 agonist ivuxolimab. The receptors derive from an adult with an advanced solid tumor such as melanoma, head and neck, liver or kidney cancer. The CDR3 runs from the conserved cysteine through the conserved F or W. A D gene is named only where the DNA matches it firmly. Not every row has a clone size; where given, it reads once, few, many or a size class.

>.|.|TRBJ1-2|TRBV28
TGTGCCAGCTCTAACGGGGTAATTGGCTACACCTTC
CASSNGVIGYTF
>.|.|TRBJ2-1|TRBV2
TGTGCCAGTAAAAATGGGGGCGAATCCTACAATGAGCAGTTCTTC
CASKNGGESYNEQFF
>TRBD2|.|TRBJ2-3|TRBV12-5
TGTGCTAGTGGTTTGAGCGGGGCAGATACGCAGTATTTT
CASGLSGADTQYF
>.|.|TRBJ2-5|TRBV7-3
TGTGCCAGCAGCTTAGGGGCGGGGACGGAGACCCAGTACTTC
CASSLGAGTETQYF
>TRBD1|.|TRBJ2-1|TRBV10-3
TGTGCCACCAACCAACAGGGGTCGGGGAATGAGCAGTTCTTC
CATNQQGSGNEQFF
>.|.|TRBJ2-7|TRBV6-5
TGTGCCAGCAGGGGGGACCACTCCTACGAGCAGTACTTC
CASRGDHSYEQYF
>TRBD1|.|TRBJ1-4|TRBV6-1
TGTGCCAGCAGCGGACAGGGCCTAGGCGAAAAACTGTTTTTT
CASSGQGLGEKLFF
>.|.|TRBJ2-1|TRBV29-1
TGCAGCTCCCGACACAACTACAATGAGCAGTTCTTC
CSSRHNYNEQFF
>.|.|TRBJ1-6|TRBV11-2
TGTGCCAGCAGCTTCGCCGGAAGAGACTCACCCCTCCACTTT
CASSFAGRDSPLHF
>.|.|TRBJ2-3|TRBV11-3
TGTGCCAGCAGCTTTACGTCGGGACCTGGTTTTGAGGCAGATACGCAGTATTTT
CASSFTSGPGFEADTQYF
>TRBD2|.|TRBJ2-5|TRBV28
TGTGCCAGCGAGCGGGGAGATCAAGAGACCCAGTACTTC
CASERGDQETQYF
>.|.|TRBJ2-3|TRBV19
TGTGCCAGTAGTACGACATGGACAGATACGCAGTATTTT
CASSTTWTDTQYF
>.|.|TRBJ1-4|TRBV7-2
TGTGCCAGCAGCTCGATGGGGTTGGGGGAAAAACTGTTTTTT
CASSSMGLGEKLFF
>.|.|TRBJ1-3|TRBV27
TGTGCCAGCAGTTTTTATGCTGGAAACACCATATATTTT
CASSFYAGNTIYF
>.|.|TRBJ2-3|TRBV30
TGTGCCTGGGCGGACAGATATACGCAGTATTTT
CAWADRYTQYF
>TRBD1|.|TRBJ1-2|TRBV29-1
TGCAGCGTTGGAGAGGACCGGGCAGGGGGGGACTATGGCTACACCTTC
CSVGEDRAGGDYGYTF
>TRBD1|.|TRBJ1-2|TRBV5-1
TGCGCCAGCCACAGTGAGGGGGCGGGCGGCTACACCTTC
CASHSEGAGGYTF
>.|once|TRBJ2-3|TRBV7-2
TGTGCCAGCAGCTTAGAATCCGATACGCAGTATTTT
CASSLESDTQYF
>TRBD2|.|TRBJ2-7|TRBV6-5
TGTGCCAGCAGCCCCGGGACTAGCGGTTACGAGCAGTACTTC
CASSPGTSGYEQYF
>TRBD2|.|TRBJ2-2|TRBV28
TGTGCCAGCAGTTTTAGCGGGAGTGCGGGGACCGGGGAGCTGTTTTTT
CASSFSGSAGTGELFF
>.|.|TRBJ2-7|TRBV28
TGTGCCAGCAGCTTACTATCGGGGGACACTGCCTACGAGCAGTACTTC
CASSLLSGDTAYEQYF
>.|once|TRBJ2-5|TRBV20-1
TGCAGTGCTGGGGGGCGATGGACCCAGTACTTC
CSAGGRWTQYF
>.|.|TRBJ2-1|TRBV23-1
TGCGCCAGCAGTCAATCGCCCCAATCCGGGGCCTCGCACAATGAGCAGTTCTTC
CASSQSPQSGASHNEQFF
>.|.|TRBJ2-7|TRBV29-1
TGCAGCGTTGAGACCCGTCACGCCAACGAGCAGTACTTC
CSVETRHANEQYF
>.|once|TRBJ2-7|TRBV9
TGTGCCAGCAGCGTAGACCTAGCGAGAGACTACGAGCAGTACTTC
CASSVDLARDYEQYF
>TRBD1|.|TRBJ1-2|TRBV5-1
TGCGCCAGCAGCGTGACAGGGTTGGGCTATGGCTACACCTTC
CASSVTGLGYGYTF
>TRBD1|once|TRBJ1-4|TRBV4-3
TGCGCCAGCAGCCAGGGACAGGGAGACGAAAAACTGTTTTTT
CASSQGQGDEKLFF
>TRBD2|.|TRBJ2-5|TRBV5-1
TGCGCCAGCAGCTTGGGTAGCGGGGGTGGACCAGAGTACTTC
CASSLGSGGGPEYF
>TRBD1|.|TRBJ1-6|TRBV7-9
TGTGCCATCCCGGGACAGGGGAGTAATTCACCCCTCCACTTT
CAIPGQGSNSPLHF
>.|.|TRBJ1-6|TRBV5-4
TGTGCCAGCAGCTTGGCCGCGGCAAATTCACCCCTCCACTTT
CASSLAAANSPLHF
>.|.|TRBJ1-6|TRBV5-1
TGCGCCAGCAGCGAGGGTCCGGGAGGCAATCCGGAGGCCCTCCACTTT
CASSEGPGGNPEALHF
>.|.|TRBJ2-3|TRBV10-3
TGTGCCATCAGTATCGGTCCAACTACAGATACGCAGTATTTT
CAISIGPTTDTQYF
>TRBD1|.|TRBJ2-7|TRBV5-1
TGCGCCAGCAGCTTGACAACCGGGACAGGCCTACCTCAGTACTTC
CASSLTTGTGLPQYF
>.|.|TRBJ1-5|TRBV5-6
TGTGCCAGCAGCTTGGGGCGGGGGGCGCGGAATCAGCCCCAGCATTTT
CASSLGRGARNQPQHF
>.|.|TRBJ1-1|TRBV6-1
TGTGCCAGCAGTGAAGGAGGTGAAGCTTTCTTT
CASSEGGEAFF
>TRBD2|.|TRBJ2-1|TRBV5-4
TGTGCCAGCAGCTTGACTAGCGGCCCATACAATGAGCAGTTCTTC
CASSLTSGPYNEQFF
>.|.|TRBJ2-5|TRBV5-1
TGCGCCAGCAGACTGACCGAAGAGACCCAGTACTTC
CASRLTEETQYF
>TRBD1|.|TRBJ1-2|TRBV7-9
TGTGCCAGCAGCTTAGGTAACAGGGGCTATGGCTACACCTTC
CASSLGNRGYGYTF
>TRBD2|.|TRBJ2-2|TRBV28
TGTGCCAGCAGTTTGCGTACTAGCGGGAGGTTCACCGGGGAGCTGTTTTTT
CASSLRTSGRFTGELFF
>.|once|TRBJ2-5|TRBV18
TGTGCCAGCTCACGCAGGGAAGAGACCCAGTACTTC
CASSRREETQYF
>TRBD1|.|TRBJ1-4|TRBV10-1
TGCGCCAGCAGTAGCTCGACAGGGGGGGATGAAAAACTGTTTTTT
CASSSSTGGDEKLFF
>TRBD1|.|TRBJ2-5|TRBV6-1
TGTGCCAGCAGCGCTGACAGGGGTGTAGAGACCCAGTACTTC
CASSADRGVETQYF
>TRBD1|.|TRBJ1-2|TRBV29-1
TGCAGCGTAACGACAGGGGCCCTTTCCTCCTATGGCTACACCTTC
CSVTTGALSSYGYTF
>TRBD2|.|TRBJ2-5|TRBV27
TGTGCCACCAGCCAGGGAGGGCGAGAGACCCAGTACTTC
CATSQGGRETQYF
>.|.|TRBJ2-1|TRBV10-1
TGCGCCAGCAGCCCGAGGGAAGGAAAGCAGTTCTTC
CASSPREGKQFF
>.|few|TRBJ1-5|TRBV11-2
TGTGCCAGCAGCTTAGGTCAGAATCAGCCCCAGCATTTT
CASSLGQNQPQHF
>.|.|TRBJ1-1|TRBV5-1
TGCGCCAGCAGCCTAATGGACTCCTTCAACACTGAAGCTTTCTTT
CASSLMDSFNTEAFF
>.|.|TRBJ2-5|TRBV28
TGTGCCAGCAGTTTGACGGAGTTAGGGGGGACCCAGTACTTC
CASSLTELGGTQYF